This TCR beta chain was identified during a study of early stage breast cancer tumors. Study-level background: Of some 15 invasive breast tumors, about a dozen were hormone receptor-positive, HER2-negative. Findings of the study overall: In most of the 16 patients, blood comparison separated tumor from normal breast. Unsorted bulk genomic DNA sequencing lacked pairing and functional marker data.

As for this clone: Antigen specificity is unknown.

TCRdb's copy holds only in-frame clones and misses some; the assay was immunoSEQ multiplex PCR. The table has more than 55,000 clones, around 80% seen once. Germline V gives CDR1 SGHTA, CDR2 FQGNSA. The V segment lost 7 bases and the J segment 0 bases; nucleotides outside the gene matches: 6. The CDR3 sequence is 14 residues long. The receptor comes from a person aged 40 to 50 with breast cancer. Sequencing used blood. This chain uses TRBV7-2 with TRBJ2-7; 7 bases line up with TRBD1. This chain's CDR3 is CASIQTGSSYEQYF. In DNA form, the CDR3 reads TGTGCCAGCATCCAGACAGGGAGCTCCTACGAGCAGTACTTC.